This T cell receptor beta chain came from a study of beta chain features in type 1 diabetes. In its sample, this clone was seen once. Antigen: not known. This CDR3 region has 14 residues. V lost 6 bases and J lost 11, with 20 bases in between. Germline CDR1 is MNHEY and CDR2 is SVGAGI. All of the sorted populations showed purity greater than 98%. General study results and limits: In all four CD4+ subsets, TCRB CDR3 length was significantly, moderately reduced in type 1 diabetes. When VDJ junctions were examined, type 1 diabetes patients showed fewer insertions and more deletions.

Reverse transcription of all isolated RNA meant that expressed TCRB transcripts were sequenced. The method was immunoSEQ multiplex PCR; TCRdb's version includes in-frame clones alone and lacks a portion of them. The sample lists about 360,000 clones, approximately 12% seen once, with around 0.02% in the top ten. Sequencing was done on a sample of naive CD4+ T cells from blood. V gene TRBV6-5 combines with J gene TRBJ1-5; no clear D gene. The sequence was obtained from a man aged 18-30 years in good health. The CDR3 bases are TGTGCCAGCAGCCCGGCCCCCGGAATTGGAGCCCAGCATTTT. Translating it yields CASSPAPGIGAQHF.